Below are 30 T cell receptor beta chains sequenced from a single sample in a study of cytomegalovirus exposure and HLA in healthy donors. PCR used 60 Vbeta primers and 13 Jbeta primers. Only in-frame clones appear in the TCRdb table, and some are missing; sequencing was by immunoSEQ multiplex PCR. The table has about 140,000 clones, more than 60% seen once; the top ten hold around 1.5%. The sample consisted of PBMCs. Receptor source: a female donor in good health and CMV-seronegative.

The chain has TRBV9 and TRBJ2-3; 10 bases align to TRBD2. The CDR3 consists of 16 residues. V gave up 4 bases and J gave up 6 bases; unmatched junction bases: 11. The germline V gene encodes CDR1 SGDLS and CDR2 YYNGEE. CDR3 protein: CASSSRTSGGLDTQYF. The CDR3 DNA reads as TGTGCCAGCAGCTCGCGGACTAGCGGAGGCCTTGATACGCAGTATTTT.

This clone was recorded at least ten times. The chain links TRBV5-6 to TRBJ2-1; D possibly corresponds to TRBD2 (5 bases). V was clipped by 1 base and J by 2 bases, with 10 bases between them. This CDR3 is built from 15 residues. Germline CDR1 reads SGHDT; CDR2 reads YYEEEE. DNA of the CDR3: TGTGCCAGCAGCTTGCGGGGAAGGGCCTACAATGAGCAGTTCTTC. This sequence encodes CASSLRGRAYNEQFF.

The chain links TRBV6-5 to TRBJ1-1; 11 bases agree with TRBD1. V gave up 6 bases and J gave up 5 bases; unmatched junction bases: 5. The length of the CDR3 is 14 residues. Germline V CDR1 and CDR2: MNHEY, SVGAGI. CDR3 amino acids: CASRRDRGATEAFF. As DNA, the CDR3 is TGTGCCAGCAGAAGGGACAGGGGGGCTACTGAAGCTTTCTTT.

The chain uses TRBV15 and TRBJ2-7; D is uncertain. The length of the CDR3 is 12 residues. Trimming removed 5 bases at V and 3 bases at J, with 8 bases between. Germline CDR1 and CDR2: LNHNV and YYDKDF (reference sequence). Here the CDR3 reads CATSARSYEQYF. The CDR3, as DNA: TGTGCCACCAGCGCCCGGAGCTACGAGCAGTACTTC.

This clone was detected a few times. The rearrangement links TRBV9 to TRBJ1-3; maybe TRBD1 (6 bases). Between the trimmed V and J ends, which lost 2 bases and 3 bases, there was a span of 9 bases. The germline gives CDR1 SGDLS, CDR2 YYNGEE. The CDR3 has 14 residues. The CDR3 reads CASSVQGIGNTIYF. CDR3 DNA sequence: TGTGCCAGCAGCGTCCAGGGGATTGGAAACACCATATATTTT.

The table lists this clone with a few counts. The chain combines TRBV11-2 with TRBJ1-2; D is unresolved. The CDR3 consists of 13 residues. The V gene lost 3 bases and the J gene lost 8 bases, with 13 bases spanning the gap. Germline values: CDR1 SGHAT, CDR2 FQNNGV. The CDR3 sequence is CASSFALGEGYTF. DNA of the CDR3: TGTGCCAGCAGCTTTGCGCTCGGGGAGGGCTACACCTTC.

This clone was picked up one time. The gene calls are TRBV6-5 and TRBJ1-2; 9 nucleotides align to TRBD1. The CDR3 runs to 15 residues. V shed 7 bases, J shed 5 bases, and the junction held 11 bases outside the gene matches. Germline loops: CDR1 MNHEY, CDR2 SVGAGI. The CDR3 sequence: CASTLKPGTGYGYTF. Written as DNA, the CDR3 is TGTGCCAGCACCCTTAAACCCGGGACAGGGTATGGCTACACCTTC.

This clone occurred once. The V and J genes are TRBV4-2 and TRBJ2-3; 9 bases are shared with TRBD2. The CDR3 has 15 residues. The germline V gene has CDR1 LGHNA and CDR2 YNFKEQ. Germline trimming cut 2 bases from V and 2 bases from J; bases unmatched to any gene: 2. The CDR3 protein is CASSQLAGFTDTQYF. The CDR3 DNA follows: TGTGCCAGCAGCCAACTAGCGGGATTCACAGATACGCAGTATTTT.

CDR3 DNA sequence: TGTGCCAGCAGACAGTTTCAGTCCACTGAAGCTTTCTTT. Its protein is CASRQFQSTEAFF. V gene TRBV14 combines with J gene TRBJ1-1; D ambiguous. V shed 6 bases and J shed 4 bases, with 12 bases lying between them. Germline V lookup: CDR1 SGHDN, CDR2 FVKESK. This CDR3 has 13 residues. Based on the CDR3 plus reference TRBV14 and TRBJ1-1, the full variable domain is EAGVTQFPSHSVIEKGQTVTLRCDPISGHDNLYWYRRVMGKEIKFLLHFVKESKQDESGMPNNRFLAERTGGTYSTLKVQPAELEDSGVYFCASRQFQSTEAFFGQGTRLTVV.

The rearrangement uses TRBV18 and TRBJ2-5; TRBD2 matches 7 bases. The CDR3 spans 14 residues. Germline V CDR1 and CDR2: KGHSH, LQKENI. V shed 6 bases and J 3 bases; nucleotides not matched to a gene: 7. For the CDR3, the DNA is TGTGCCAGCTCCAGGGAGGGGTTGAAAGAGACCCAGTACTTC. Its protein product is CASSREGLKETQYF.

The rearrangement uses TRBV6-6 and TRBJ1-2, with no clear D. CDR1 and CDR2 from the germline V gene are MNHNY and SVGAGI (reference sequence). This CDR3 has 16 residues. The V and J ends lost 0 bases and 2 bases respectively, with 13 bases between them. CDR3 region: CASSYSMGRGNYGYTF. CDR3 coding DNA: TGTGCCAGCAGTTACTCGATGGGTCGAGGCAACTATGGCTACACCTTC.

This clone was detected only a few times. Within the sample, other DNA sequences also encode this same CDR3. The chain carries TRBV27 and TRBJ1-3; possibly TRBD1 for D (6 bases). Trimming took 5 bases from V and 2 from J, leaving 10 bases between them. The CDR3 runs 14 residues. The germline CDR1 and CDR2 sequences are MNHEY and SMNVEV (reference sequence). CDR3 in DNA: TGTGCCAGCAGTCCCAGGGGACCTGGAAACACCATATATTTT. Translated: CASSPRGPGNTIYF.

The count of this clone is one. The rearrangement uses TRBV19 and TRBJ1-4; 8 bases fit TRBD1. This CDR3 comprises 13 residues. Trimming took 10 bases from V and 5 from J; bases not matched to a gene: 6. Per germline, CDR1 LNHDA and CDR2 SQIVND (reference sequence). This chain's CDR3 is CATEQGGNEKLFF. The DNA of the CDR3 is TGTGCCACGGAACAGGGGGGGAATGAAAAACTGTTTTTT.

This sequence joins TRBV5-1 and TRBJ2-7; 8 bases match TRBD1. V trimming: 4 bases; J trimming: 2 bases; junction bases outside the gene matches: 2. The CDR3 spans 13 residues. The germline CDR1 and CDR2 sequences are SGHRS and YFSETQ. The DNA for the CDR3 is TGCGCCAGCAGCCCGACAGGGGCCTACGAGCAGTACTTC. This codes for CASSPTGAYEQYF.

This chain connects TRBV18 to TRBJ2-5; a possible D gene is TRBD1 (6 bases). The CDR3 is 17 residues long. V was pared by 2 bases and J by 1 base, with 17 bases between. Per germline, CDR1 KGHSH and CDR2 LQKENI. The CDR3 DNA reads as TGTGCCAGCTCACCAAGGGGGACCGCGCCCTTCCAAGAGACCCAGTACTTC. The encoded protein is CASSPRGTAPFQETQYF.

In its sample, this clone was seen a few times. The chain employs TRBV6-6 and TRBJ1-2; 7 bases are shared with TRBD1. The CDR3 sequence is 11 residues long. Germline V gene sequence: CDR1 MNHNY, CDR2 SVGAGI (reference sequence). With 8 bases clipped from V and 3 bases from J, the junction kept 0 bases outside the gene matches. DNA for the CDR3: TGTGCCAGCGGGACAGACTATGGCTACACCTTC. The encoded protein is CASGTDYGYTF.

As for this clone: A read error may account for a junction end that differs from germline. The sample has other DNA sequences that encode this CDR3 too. In DNA, the CDR3 is TGCGCCAGCAGCTTGGGACAGACCACTGAAGCCTTCTTT. It yields the protein CASSLGQTTEAFF. V gene TRBV5-1 combines with J gene TRBJ1-1; tentative D call: TRBD1 (5 bases). The germline gives CDR1 SGHRS, CDR2 YFSETQ. The CDR3 length is 13 residues. Full variable domain (missing parts from reference TRBV5-1 and TRBJ1-1): KAGVTQTPRYLIKTRGQQVTLSCSPISGHRSVSWYQQTPGQGLQFLFEYFSETQRNKGNFPGRFSGRQFSNSRSEMNVSTLELGDSALYLCASSLGQTTEAFFGQGTRLTVV.

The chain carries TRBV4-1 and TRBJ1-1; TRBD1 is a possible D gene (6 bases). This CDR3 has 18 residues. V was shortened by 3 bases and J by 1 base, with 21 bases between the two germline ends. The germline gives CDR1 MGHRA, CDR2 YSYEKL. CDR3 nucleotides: TGCGCCAGCAGCCACAACCCGCCCACAGGACAGACGAACACTGAAGCTTTCTTT. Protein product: CASSHNPPTGQTNTEAFF.

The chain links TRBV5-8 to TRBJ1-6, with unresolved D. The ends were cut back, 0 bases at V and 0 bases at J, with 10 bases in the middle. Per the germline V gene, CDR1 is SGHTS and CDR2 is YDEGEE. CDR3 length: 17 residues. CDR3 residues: CASSLVALSSYNSPLHF. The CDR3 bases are TGTGCCAGCAGCTTGGTGGCATTAAGCTCCTATAATTCACCCCTCCACTTT.

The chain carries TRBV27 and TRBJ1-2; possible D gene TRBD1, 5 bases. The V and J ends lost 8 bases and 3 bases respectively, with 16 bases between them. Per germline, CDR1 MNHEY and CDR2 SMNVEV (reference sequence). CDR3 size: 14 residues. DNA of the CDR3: TGTGCCAGCGGGGAAGGGGAAGCGTACTATGGCTACACCTTC. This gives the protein CASGEGEAYYGYTF.

CDR3 amino acids: CASSPTSSGNTIYF. The CDR3 DNA reads as TGTGCCAGCAGCCCCACAAGCTCTGGAAACACCATATATTTT. The rearrangement joins TRBV9 to TRBJ1-3; D unresolved. V lost 4 bases to trimming and J lost 0 bases, with 8 bases between them. The CDR3 has 14 amino acids. Germline CDR1 SGDLS, CDR2 YYNGEE.

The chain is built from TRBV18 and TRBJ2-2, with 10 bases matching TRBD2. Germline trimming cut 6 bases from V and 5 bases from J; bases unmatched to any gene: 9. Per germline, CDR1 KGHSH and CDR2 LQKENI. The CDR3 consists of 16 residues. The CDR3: CASSQLAGVVTGELFF. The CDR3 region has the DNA TGTGCCAGCTCTCAGCTAGCGGGAGTGGTAACCGGGGAGCTGTTTTTT.

Here the CDR3 reads CATYLTNEQFF. The CDR3 DNA sequence: TGTGCCACCTACCTTACCAATGAGCAGTTCTTC. This chain uses TRBV28 with TRBJ2-1; no firm D call. The CDR3 consists of 11 residues. The V gene's germline CDR1 is MDHEN and CDR2 SYDVKM. V was clipped by 10 bases and J by 6 bases, with 10 bases between them.

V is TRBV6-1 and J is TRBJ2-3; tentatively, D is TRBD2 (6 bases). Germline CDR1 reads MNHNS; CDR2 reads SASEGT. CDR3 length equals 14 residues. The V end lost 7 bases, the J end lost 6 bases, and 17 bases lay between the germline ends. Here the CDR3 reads CASMTRSLADTQYF. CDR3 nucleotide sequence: TGTGCCAGCATGACTAGGAGCTTAGCTGATACGCAGTATTTT.

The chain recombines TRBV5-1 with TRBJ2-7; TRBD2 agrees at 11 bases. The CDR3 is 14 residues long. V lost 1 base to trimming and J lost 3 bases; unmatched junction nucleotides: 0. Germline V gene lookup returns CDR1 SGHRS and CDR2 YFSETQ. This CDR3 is CASSLTSGGYEQYF. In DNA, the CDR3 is TGCGCCAGCAGCTTGACTAGCGGGGGCTACGAGCAGTACTTC.

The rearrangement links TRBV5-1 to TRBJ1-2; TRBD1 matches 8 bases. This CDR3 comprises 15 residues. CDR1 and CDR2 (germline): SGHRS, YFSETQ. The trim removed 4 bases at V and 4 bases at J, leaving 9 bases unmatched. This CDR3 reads CASSRGQEKAYGYTF. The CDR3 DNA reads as TGCGCCAGCAGCCGGGGACAGGAGAAAGCCTATGGCTACACCTTC.

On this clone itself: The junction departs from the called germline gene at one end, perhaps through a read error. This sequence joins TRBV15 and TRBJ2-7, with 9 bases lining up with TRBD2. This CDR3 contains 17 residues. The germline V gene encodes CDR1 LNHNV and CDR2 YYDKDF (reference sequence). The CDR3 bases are TGTGCCACCAGCGGAGAGGAAATAGCGGGAGATAGCCTCGAGCAGTACTTC. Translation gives CATSGEEIAGDSLEQYF.

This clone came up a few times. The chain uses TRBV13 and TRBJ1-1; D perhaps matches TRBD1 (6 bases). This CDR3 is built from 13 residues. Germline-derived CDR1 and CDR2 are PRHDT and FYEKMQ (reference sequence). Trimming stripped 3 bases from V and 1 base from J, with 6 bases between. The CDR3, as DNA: TGTGCCAGCAGCTTCAGGGGGAACACTGAAGCTTTCTTT. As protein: CASSFRGNTEAFF.

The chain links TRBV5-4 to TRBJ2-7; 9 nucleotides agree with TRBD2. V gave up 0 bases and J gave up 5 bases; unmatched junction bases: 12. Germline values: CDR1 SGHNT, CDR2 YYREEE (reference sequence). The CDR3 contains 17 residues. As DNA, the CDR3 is TGTGCCAGCAGCTTGGCCGGGGTTGGCGGGAGGGCCAACGAGCAGTACTTC. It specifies CASSLAGVGGRANEQYF.

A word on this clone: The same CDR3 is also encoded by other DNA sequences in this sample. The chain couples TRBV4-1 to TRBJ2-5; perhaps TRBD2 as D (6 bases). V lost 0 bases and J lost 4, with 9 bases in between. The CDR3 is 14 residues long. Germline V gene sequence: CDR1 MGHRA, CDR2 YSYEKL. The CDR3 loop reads CASSQDRRGETQYF. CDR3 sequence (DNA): TGCGCCAGCAGCCAAGATAGGAGGGGAGAGACCCAGTACTTC.